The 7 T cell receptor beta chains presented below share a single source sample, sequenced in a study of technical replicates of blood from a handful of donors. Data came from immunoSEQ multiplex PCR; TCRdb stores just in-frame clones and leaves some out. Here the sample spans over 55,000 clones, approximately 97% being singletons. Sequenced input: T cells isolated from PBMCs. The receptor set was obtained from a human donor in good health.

In DNA, the CDR3 is TGCGCCAGCAGCCAAGATCTAATTGAGGTCGTGCTCGTCACTGAAGCTTTCTTT. This translates into CASSQDLIEVVLVTEAFF. The V call is TRBV4-1, the J call TRBJ1-1; D uncertain. V was shortened by 0 bases and J by 4 bases, with 21 bases between the two germline ends. CDR1 and CDR2 from the germline V gene are MGHRA and YSYEKL. The CDR3 length is 18 residues.

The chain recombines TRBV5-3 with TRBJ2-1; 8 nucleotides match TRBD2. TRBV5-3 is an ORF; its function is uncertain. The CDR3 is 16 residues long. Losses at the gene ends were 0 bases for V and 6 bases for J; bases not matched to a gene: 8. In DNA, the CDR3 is TGTGCCAGAAGCTTGGTTCCGACTAGCGCGACCAATGAGCAGTTCTTC. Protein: CARSLVPTSATNEQFF.

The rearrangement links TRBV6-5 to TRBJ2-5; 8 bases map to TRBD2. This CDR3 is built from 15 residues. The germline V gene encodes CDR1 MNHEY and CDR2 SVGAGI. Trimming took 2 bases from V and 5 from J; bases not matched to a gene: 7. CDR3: CASSYKSGSWETQYF. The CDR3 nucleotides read TGTGCCAGCAGTTACAAGAGCGGGAGCTGGGAGACCCAGTACTTC.

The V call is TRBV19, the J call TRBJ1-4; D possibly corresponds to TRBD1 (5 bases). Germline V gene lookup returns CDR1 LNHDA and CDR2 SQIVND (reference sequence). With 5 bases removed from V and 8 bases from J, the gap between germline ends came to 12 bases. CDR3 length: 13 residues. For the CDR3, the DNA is TGTGCCAGTAGTTGGGGGGACGGAGAAAAACTGTTTTTT. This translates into CASSWGDGEKLFF.

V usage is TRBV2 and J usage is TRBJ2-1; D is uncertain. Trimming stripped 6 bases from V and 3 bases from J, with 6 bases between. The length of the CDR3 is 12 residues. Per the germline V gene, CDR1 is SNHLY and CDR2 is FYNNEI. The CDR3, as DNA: TGTGCCAGCAGAGCTATCTACAATGAGCAGTTCTTC. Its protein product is CASRAIYNEQFF. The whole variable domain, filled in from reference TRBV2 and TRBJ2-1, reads EPEVTQTPSHQVTQMGQEVILRCVPISNHLYFYWYRQILGQKVEFLVSFYNNEISEKSEIFDDQFSVERPDGSNFTLKIRSTKLEDSAMYFCASRAIYNEQFFGPGTRLTVL.

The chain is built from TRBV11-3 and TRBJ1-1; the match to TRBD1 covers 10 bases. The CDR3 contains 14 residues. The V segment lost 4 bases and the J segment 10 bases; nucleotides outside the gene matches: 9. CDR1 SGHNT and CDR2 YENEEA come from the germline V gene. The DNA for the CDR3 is TGTGCCAGCAGCTCCAGAGGGACAGGGGACGCAGCTTTCTTT. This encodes CASSSRGTGDAAFF.

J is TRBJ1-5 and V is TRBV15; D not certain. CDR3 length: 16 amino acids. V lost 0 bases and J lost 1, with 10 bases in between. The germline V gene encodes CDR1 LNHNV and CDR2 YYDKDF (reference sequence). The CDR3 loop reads CATSRDMGESNQPQHF. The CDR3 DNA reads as TGTGCCACCAGCAGAGATATGGGAGAAAGCAATCAGCCCCAGCATTTT.